The 17 T cell receptor beta chains below all came from one sample that was sequenced in a study of EBV T-cell therapy then PD-1 blockade in nasopharyngeal carcinoma. Treatment defined: AdE1-LMPpoly-expanded autologous EBV-specific T-cell therapy followed by anti-PD-1 nivolumab. Produced via immunoSEQ multiplex PCR; TCRdb's table is partial and in-frame only. The table includes 20,000 or so clones, less than 90% detected once. These receptors lack a known antigen. Sequencing used CD8+ T cells from blood, obtained at roughly day 34 from a patient whose treatment included autologous EBV-specific T cells and nivolumab. The source is a man aged 35 to 55 with nasopharyngeal carcinoma.

The rearrangement uses TRBV15 and TRBJ2-3, with D perhaps TRBD2 (6 bases). Per germline, CDR1 LNHNV and CDR2 YYDKDF (reference sequence). V gave up 1 base and J gave up 4 bases, with 12 bases separating them. The CDR3 runs to 15 residues. The DNA of the CDR3 is TGTGCCACCAGCAGAGCCGCGGAGGGGTCAGATACGCAGTATTTT. This translates into CATSRAAEGSDTQYF.

This chain joins TRBV4-1 and TRBJ2-7; D unclear. V lost 0 bases and J lost 4, with 10 bases in between. CDR1 MGHRA and CDR2 YSYEKL come from the germline V gene. The CDR3 contains 14 residues. CDR3 bases: TGCGCCAGCAGCCAAGATCGAGAAACGTACGAGCAGTACTTC. Amino acid sequence: CASSQDRETYEQYF.

By proportion, this clone is medium-sized. The V gene is TRBV6-4, the J gene TRBJ2-3, with D tentatively TRBD1 or TRBD2 (5 bases each). CDR3 length: 14 amino acids. V lost 0 bases to trimming and J lost 4 bases, with 8 bases between them. Per germline, CDR1 MRHNA and CDR2 SNTAGT. The CDR3 bases are TGTGCCAGCAGTGACTCAAGGGACCCAGATACGCAGTATTTT. Translating gives CASSDSRDPDTQYF.

This chain connects TRBV6-5 to TRBJ1-2; D perhaps matches TRBD1 (6 bases). The CDR3 contains 14 residues. CDR1 MNHEY and CDR2 SVGAGI come from the germline V gene. V dropped 6 bases and J dropped 5 bases, with 16 bases sitting between them. CDR3 bases: TGTGCCAGCAGGGACAGAGATCCGAGATATGGCTACACCTTC. It codes for CASRDRDPRYGYTF.

This chain connects TRBV5-1 to TRBJ2-5, with D perhaps TRBD1 (6 bases). The CDR3 spans 15 residues. The germline V and J ends were trimmed by 0 bases and 1 base, with 10 bases remaining between them. Germline-derived CDR1 and CDR2 are SGHRS and YFSETQ. In DNA, the CDR3 is TGCGCCAGCAGCTTGGATTCAGGGGTCCAAGAGACCCAGTACTTC. Amino acid sequence: CASSLDSGVQETQYF.

V and J are TRBV6-2 or TRBV6-3 and TRBJ2-7, with D possibly being TRBD2 (7 bases). The V end was cut by 5 bases, the J end by 5 bases, with 22 bases between. In germline, CDR1 is MNHEY, CDR2 SVGEGT. The CDR3 has 16 amino acids. CDR3 sequence (DNA): TGTGCCAGCAGTGGAGGGGGAGGGATTGGGACTCACGAGCAGTACTTC. Translating it yields CASSGGGGIGTHEQYF.

The rearrangement joins TRBV6-5 to TRBJ2-7, with D tentatively TRBD1 or TRBD2 (5 bases each). The CDR3 consists of 15 residues. Germline-derived CDR1 and CDR2 are MNHEY and SVGAGI. V was cut by 4 bases and J by 2 bases, with 15 bases left in between. The CDR3 DNA reads as TGTGCCAGCAGTTCGATCGGGACCGCCACCTACGAGCAGTACTTC. This codes for CASSSIGTATYEQYF.

This sequence joins TRBV7-9 and TRBJ1-2; 7 bases align to TRBD1. Trimming removed 4 bases from V and 8 bases from J; junction bases left unmatched: 10. This CDR3 contains 14 residues. Looked up from germline, CDR1 is SEHNR and CDR2 is FQNEAQ (reference sequence). CDR3 sequence (DNA): TGTGCCAGCAGCTCGACAGGGAGGTCTGGGGGCTACACCTTC. Residues: CASSSTGRSGGYTF.

This clone was recorded once. V gene TRBV5-4 combines with J gene TRBJ1-2; the D is unclear. The CDR3 contains 13 residues. V was shortened by 2 bases and J by 4 bases, with 9 bases between the two germline ends. In germline, CDR1 is SGHNT, CDR2 YYREEE (reference sequence). As DNA, the CDR3 is TGTGCCAGCAGCTTAGCCCCGGGCTATGGCTACACCTTC. It translates to CASSLAPGYGYTF.

J is TRBJ1-2 and V is TRBV6-5; D is unresolved. Trimming took off 0 bases at V and 8 bases at J, with 7 bases between the two ends. The length of the CDR3 is 12 residues. Germline V CDR1 and CDR2: MNHEY, SVGAGI. This CDR3 is CASSYSGDGYTF. CDR3 sequence (DNA): TGTGCCAGCAGTTACTCTGGTGACGGCTACACCTTC.

This chain joins TRBV27 and TRBJ2-7; D may be TRBD1 (6 bases). CDR1 is MNHEY and CDR2 is SMNVEV in the germline V gene (reference sequence). CDR3 size: 14 residues. With 5 bases removed from V and 0 bases from J, the gap between germline ends came to 11 bases. The chain's CDR3 is CASSTHRDSYEQYF. DNA of the CDR3: TGTGCCAGCAGTACTCACAGGGACTCCTACGAGCAGTACTTC.

The V and J genes are TRBV6-2 or TRBV6-3 and TRBJ2-7, with 7 bases that match TRBD2. Germline V gene lookup returns CDR1 MNHEY and CDR2 SVGEGT. V lost 2 bases and J lost 3; bases outside the gene matches: 1. This CDR3 spans 13 amino acids. CDR3 bases: TGTGCCAGCAGTTACGCGGGGGACTACGAGCAGTACTTC. This translates into CASSYAGDYEQYF.

The gene calls are TRBV27 and TRBJ1-1, with D possibly matching TRBD1 (5 bases). The CDR3 runs 14 residues. V was trimmed by 2 bases and J by 4 bases, leaving 11 bases between them. CDR1 is MNHEY and CDR2 is SMNVEV in the germline V gene (reference sequence). Here the CDR3 reads CASSLTGTGTEAFF. The CDR3 coding sequence is TGTGCCAGCAGTTTAACCGGGACGGGCACTGAAGCTTTCTTT.

There are a few counts of this clone. CDR3 sequence: CASSQVNLGDGYTF. The CDR3 coding sequence is TGCGCCAGCAGCCAAGTTAACCTCGGGGATGGCTACACCTTC. The chain uses TRBV4-1 and TRBJ1-2; D uncertain. The ends were cut back, 1 base at V and 6 bases at J, with 12 bases in the middle. CDR1 is MGHRA, CDR2 YSYEKL, per germline. The CDR3 has 14 amino acids.

The J gene is TRBJ2-3, the V gene TRBV4-3, with 9 bases identical to TRBD1. J lost 7 bases, V lost 0 bases, and 17 bases had no gene match. Germline loops: CDR1 LGHNA, CDR2 YSLEER. The CDR3 sequence is 19 residues long. The CDR3 reads CASSQDNQGTGLYIHTQYF. CDR3 nucleotides: TGCGCCAGCAGCCAAGATAACCAAGGGACAGGGCTTTATATTCATACGCAGTATTTT.

The CDR3 nucleotides are TGTGCCAGCAGCTTACGGGAGCACTATGGCTACACCTTC. Translation gives CASSLREHYGYTF. V is TRBV7-2 and J is TRBJ1-2; D is uncertain. The CDR3 sequence is 13 residues long. Germline V gene data show CDR1 as SGHTA and CDR2 as FQGNSA. V was trimmed by 2 bases and J by 3 bases, leaving 7 bases between them.

The J gene is TRBJ2-3, the V gene TRBV15, with 11 bases identical to TRBD2. Trimming at V came to 4 bases and at J to 0 bases, leaving 6 bases not matched to a gene. The germline CDR1 and CDR2 sequences are LNHNV and YYDKDF (reference sequence). The CDR3 is 17 residues long. Here the CDR3 reads CATSNPTSGTSTDTQYF. In DNA form, the CDR3 reads TGTGCCACCAGCAATCCGACTAGCGGGACTAGCACAGATACGCAGTATTTT.